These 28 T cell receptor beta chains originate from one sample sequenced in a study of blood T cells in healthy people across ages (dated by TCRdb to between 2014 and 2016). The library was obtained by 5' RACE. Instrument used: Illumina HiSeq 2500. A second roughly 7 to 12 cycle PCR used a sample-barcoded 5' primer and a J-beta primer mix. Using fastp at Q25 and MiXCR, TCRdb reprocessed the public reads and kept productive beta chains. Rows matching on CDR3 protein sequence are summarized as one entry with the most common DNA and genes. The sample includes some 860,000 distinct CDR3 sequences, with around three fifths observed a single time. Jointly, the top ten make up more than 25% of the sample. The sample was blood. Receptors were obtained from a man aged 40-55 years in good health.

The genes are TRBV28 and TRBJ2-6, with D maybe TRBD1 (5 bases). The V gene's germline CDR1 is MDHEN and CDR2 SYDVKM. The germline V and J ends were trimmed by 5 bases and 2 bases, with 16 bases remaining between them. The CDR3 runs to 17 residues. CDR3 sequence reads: CASSPQGSVPGANVLTF. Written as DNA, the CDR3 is TGTGCCAGCAGTCCCCAGGGTTCTGTTCCTGGGGCCAACGTCCTGACTTTC.

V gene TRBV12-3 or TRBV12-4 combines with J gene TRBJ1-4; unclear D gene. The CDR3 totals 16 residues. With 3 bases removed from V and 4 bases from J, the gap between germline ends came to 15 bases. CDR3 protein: CASSFSILTFNEKLFF. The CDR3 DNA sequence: TGTGCCAGCAGTTTTTCGATACTAACCTTTAATGAAAAACTGTTTTTT.

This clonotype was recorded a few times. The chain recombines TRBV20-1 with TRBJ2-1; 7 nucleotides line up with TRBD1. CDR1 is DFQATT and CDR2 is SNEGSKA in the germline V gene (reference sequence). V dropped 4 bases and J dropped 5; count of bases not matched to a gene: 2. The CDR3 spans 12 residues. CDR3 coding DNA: TGCAGTGCTACCGGACAGGACAATGAGCAGTTCTTC. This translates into CSATGQDNEQFF.

CDR3 nucleotide sequence: TGTGCCACCAGTGACCATCCCGGGACAAGGTGGACCGGGGAGCTGTTTTTT. Amino acids: CATSDHPGTRWTGELFF. The J gene is TRBJ2-2, the V gene TRBV24-1; D might be TRBD1 (6 bases). The CDR3 is 17 amino acids. Trimming pared 4 bases from V and 5 bases from J, leaving 19 bases between. CDR1 KGHDR and CDR2 SFDVKD come from the germline V gene.

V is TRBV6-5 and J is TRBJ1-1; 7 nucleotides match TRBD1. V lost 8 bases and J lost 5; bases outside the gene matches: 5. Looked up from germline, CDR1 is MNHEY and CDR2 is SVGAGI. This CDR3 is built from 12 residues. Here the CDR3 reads CASGDRATEAFF. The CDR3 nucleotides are TGTGCCAGCGGTGACAGGGCTACTGAAGCTTTCTTT.

This chain's CDR3 is CASSIAGGAYNEQYF. The DNA for the CDR3 is TGTGCCAGCAGTATAGCGGGAGGGGCTTACAATGAGCAGTACTTC. V is TRBV28 and J is TRBJ2-1, with 11 bases that match TRBD2. The end of the DNA is better explained by TRBJ2-7, so the J call may be wrong. CDR3 length: 15 residues. CDR1 and CDR2 (germline): MDHEN, SYDVKM.

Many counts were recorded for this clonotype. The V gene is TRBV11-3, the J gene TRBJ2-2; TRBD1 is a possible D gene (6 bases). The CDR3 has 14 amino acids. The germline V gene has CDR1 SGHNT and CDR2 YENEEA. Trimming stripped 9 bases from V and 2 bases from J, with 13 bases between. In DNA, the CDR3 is TGTGCCAGAATCACCGGGACAAACACCGGGGAGCTGTTTTTT. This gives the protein CARITGTNTGELFF.

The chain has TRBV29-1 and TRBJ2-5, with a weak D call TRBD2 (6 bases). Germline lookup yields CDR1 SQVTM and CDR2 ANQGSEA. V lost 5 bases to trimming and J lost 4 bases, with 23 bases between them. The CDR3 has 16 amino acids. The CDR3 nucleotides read TGCAGCGTTTCCTTCGGAGGGTCGGTCGGTCGAGAGACCCAGTACTTC. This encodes CSVSFGGSVGRETQYF.

The CDR3 sequence is CATSAPNQYSGANVLTF. DNA for the CDR3: TGTGCCACCAGTGCCCCAAACCAATACTCTGGGGCCAACGTCCTGACTTTC. The V call is TRBV24-1, the J call TRBJ2-6; no definite D call. CDR1 KGHDR and CDR2 SFDVKD come from the germline V gene. The CDR3 length is 17 residues. V dropped 5 bases and J dropped 0 bases, with 13 bases sitting between them.

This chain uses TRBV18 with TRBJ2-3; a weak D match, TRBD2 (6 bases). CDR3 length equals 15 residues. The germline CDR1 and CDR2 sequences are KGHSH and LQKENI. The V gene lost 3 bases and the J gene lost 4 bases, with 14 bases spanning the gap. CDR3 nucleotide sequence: TGTGCCAGCTCACCGGCCGGGAGTGGCCCAGATACGCAGTATTTT. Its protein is CASSPAGSGPDTQYF.

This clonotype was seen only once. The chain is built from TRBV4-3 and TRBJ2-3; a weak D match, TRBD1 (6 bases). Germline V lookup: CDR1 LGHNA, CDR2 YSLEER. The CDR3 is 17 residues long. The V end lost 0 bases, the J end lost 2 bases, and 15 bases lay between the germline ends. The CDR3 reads CASSQEGGRADTDTQYF. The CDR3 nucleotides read TGCGCCAGCAGCCAAGAAGGGGGACGAGCGGACACAGATACGCAGTATTTT.

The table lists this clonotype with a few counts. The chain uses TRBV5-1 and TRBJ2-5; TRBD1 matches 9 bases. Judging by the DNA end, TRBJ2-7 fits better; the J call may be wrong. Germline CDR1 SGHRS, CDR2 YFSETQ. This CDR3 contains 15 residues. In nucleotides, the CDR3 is TGCGCCAGCAGCGCACCCGGACAGGGGCCCTACGAGCAGTACTTC. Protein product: CASSAPGQGPYEQYF.

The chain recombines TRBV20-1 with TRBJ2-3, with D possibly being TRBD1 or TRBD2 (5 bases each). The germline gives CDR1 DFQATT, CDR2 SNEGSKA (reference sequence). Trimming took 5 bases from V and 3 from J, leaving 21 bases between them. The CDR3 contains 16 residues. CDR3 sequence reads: CSALGDLRGDTDTQYF. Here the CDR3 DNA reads TGCAGTGCTCTGGGTGATTTGAGGGGTGATACAGATACGCAGTATTTT.

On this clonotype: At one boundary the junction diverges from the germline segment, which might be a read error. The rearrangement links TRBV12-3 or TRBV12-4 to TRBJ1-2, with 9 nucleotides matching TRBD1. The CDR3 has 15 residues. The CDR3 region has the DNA TGTGCCGGCAGTTACGGGGACAGGGCGGGCTATGGCTACACCTTC. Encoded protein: CAGSYGDRAGYGYTF.

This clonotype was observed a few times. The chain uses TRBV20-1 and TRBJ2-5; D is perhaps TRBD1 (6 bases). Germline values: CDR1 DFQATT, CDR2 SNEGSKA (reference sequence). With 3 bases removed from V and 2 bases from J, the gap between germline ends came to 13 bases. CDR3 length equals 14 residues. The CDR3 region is CSASHRTVQETQYF. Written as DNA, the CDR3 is TGCAGTGCTAGCCATCGGACAGTTCAAGAGACCCAGTACTTC.

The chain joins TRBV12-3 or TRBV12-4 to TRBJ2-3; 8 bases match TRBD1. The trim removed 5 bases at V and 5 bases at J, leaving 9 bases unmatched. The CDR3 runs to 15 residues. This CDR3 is CASSLRTGPIDTQYF. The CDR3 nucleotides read TGTGCCAGCAGTCTACGGACAGGGCCCATAGATACGCAGTATTTT.

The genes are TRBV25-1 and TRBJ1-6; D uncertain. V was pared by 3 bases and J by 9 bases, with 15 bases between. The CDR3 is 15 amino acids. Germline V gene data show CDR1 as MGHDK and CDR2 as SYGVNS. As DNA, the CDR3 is TGTGCCAGCAGTGATGTTCGCTCCCTCGGTTCACCCCTCCACTTT. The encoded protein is CASSDVRSLGSPLHF.

Here the CDR3 DNA reads TGCAGCGTCCGCACCGAGTGGGGGACAGCGAATGAAAAACTGTTTTTT. It encodes CSVRTEWGTANEKLFF. The genes are TRBV29-1 and TRBJ1-4, with 7 bases aligning to TRBD1. The CDR3 contains 16 residues. Germline V gene lookup returns CDR1 SQVTM and CDR2 ANQGSEA. V lost 6 bases and J lost 5; bases outside the gene matches: 15.

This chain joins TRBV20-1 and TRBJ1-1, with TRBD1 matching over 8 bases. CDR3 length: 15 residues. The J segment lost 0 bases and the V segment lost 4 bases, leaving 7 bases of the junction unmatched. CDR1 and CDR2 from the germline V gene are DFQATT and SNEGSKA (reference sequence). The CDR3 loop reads CSANLRQGMNTEAFF. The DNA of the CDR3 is TGCAGTGCTAACCTACGACAGGGGATGAACACTGAAGCTTTCTTT.

CDR3 nucleotide sequence: TGCAGTGCTAGTTACCAAAATAACTATGGCTACACCTTC. Translating it yields CSASYQNNYGYTF. V usage is TRBV20-1 and J usage is TRBJ1-2; D is unresolved. This CDR3 is built from 13 residues. Germline V lookup: CDR1 DFQATT, CDR2 SNEGSKA (reference sequence). Trimming took off 3 bases at V and 1 base at J, with 9 bases between the two ends.

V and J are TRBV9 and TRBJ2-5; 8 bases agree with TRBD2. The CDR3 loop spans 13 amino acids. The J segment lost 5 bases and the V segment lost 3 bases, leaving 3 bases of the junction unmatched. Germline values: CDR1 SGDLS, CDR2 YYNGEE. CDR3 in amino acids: CASSGRGGETQYF. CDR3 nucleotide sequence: TGTGCCAGCAGCGGACGGGGGGGGGAGACCCAGTACTTC.

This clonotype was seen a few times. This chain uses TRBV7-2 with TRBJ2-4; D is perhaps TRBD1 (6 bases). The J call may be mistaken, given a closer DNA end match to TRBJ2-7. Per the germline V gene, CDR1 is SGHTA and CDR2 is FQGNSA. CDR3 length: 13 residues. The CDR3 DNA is TGTGCCAGCAGCTTAGGGGGGCGTAGCGAGCAGTACTTC. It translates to CASSLGGRSEQYF.

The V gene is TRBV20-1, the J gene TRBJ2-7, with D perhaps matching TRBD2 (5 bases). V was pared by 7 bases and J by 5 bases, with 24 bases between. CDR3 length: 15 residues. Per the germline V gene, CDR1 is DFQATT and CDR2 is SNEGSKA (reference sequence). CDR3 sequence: CSGRSQQLQWDEQYF. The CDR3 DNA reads TGCAGTGGGAGGTCACAGCAACTTCAATGGGACGAGCAGTACTTC.

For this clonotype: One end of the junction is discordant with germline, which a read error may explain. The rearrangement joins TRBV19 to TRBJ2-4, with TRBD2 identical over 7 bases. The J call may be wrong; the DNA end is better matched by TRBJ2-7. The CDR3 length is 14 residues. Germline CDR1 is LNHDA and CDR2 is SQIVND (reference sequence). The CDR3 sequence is CAGSIGGRAPEQYF. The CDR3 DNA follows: TGTGCCGGTAGTATAGGAGGGAGGGCCCCCGAGCAGTACTTC.

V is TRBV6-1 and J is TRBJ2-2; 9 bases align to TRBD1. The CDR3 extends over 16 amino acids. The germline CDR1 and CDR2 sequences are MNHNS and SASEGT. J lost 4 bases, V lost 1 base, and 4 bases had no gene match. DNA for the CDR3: TGTGCCAGCAGTGAAGGGGGGACAGGGAGCACCGGGGAGCTGTTTTTT. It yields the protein CASSEGGTGSTGELFF.

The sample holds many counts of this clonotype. The CDR3 sequence: CSARDSETGGKLFF. The CDR3, as DNA: TGCAGTGCTAGAGATTCGGAGACGGGAGGGAAACTGTTTTTT. The chain employs TRBV20-1 and TRBJ1-4; the D is unclear. CDR1 is DFQATT, CDR2 SNEGSKA, per germline (reference sequence). V was trimmed by 0 bases and J by 11 bases, leaving 16 bases between them. The CDR3 is 14 amino acids.

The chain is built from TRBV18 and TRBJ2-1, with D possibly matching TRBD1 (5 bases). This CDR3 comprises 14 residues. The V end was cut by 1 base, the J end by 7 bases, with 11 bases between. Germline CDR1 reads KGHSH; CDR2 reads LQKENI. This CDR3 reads CASSPLQGRNEQFF. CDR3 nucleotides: TGTGCCAGCTCACCACTTCAGGGTAGGAATGAGCAGTTCTTC. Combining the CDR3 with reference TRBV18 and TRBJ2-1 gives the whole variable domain NAGVMQNPRHLVRRRGQEARLRCSPMKGHSHVYWYRQLPEEGLKFMVYLQKENIIDESGMPKERFSAEFPKEGPSILRIQQVVRGDSAAYFCASSPLQGRNEQFFGPGTRLTVL.

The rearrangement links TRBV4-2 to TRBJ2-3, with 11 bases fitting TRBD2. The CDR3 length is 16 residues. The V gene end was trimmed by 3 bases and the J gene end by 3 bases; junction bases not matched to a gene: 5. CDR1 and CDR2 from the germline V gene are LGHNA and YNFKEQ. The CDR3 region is CASSQVGTSGTDTQYF. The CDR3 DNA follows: TGTGCCAGCAGCCAGGTTGGGACTAGCGGAACAGATACGCAGTATTTT.